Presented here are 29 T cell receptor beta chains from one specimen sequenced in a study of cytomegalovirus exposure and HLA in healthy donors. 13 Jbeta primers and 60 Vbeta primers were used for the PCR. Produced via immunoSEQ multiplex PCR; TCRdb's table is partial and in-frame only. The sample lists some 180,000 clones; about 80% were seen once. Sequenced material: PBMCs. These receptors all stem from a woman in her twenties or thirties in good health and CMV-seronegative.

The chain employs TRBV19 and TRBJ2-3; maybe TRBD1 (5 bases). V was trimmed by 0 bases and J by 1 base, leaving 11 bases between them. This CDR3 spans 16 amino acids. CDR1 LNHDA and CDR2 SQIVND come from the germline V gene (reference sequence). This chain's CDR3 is CASSIEGARGTDTQYF. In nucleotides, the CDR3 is TGTGCCAGTAGTATAGAAGGGGCCAGGGGCACAGATACGCAGTATTTT.

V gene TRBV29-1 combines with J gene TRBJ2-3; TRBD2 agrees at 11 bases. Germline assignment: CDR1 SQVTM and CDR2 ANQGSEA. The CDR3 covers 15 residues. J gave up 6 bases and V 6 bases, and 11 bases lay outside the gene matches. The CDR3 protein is CSVIAGGPGLDTQYF. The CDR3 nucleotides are TGCAGCGTAATAGCGGGAGGGCCGGGGTTGGATACGCAGTATTTT.

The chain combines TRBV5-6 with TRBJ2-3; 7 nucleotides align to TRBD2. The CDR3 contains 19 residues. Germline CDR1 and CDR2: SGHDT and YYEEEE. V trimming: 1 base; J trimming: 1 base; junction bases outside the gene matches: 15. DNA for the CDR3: TGTGCCAGCAGCTTGTGGGCCCTATTGGGGAGGGCAGGCACAGATACGCAGTATTTT. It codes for CASSLWALLGRAGTDTQYF.

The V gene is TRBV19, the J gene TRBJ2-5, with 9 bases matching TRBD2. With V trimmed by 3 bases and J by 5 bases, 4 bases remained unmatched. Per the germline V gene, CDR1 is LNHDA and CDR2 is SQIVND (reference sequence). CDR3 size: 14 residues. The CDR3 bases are TGTGCCAGTAGTATGTGGGCGGGAGGGGAGACCCAGTACTTC. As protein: CASSMWAGGETQYF.

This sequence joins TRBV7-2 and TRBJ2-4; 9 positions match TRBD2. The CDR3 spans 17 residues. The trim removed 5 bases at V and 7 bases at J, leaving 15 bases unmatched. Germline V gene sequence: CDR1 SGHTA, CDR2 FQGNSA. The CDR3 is CASSIQLAGRGNNIQYF. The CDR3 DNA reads TGTGCCAGCAGCATCCAGCTAGCGGGGCGGGGCAACAACATTCAGTACTTC.

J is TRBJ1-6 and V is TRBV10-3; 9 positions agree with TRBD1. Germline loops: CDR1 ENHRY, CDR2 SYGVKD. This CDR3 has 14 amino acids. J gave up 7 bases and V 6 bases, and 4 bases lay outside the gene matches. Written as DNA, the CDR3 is TGTGCCATCAGGGAGGGACAGGGAAATTCACCCCTCCACTTT. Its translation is CAIREGQGNSPLHF.

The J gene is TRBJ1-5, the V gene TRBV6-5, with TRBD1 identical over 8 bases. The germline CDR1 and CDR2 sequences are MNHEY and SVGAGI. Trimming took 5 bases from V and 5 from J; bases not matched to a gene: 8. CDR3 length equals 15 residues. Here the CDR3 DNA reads TGTGCCAGCAGTCCACAGGGGGGGATCGATCAGCCCCAGCATTTT. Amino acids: CASSPQGGIDQPQHF.

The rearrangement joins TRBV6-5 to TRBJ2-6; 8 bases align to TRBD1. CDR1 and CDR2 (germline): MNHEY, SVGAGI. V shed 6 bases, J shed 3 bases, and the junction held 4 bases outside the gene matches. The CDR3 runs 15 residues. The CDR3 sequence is CASRRQGIGANVLTF. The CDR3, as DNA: TGTGCCAGCAGGAGACAGGGGATTGGGGCCAACGTCCTGACTTTC.

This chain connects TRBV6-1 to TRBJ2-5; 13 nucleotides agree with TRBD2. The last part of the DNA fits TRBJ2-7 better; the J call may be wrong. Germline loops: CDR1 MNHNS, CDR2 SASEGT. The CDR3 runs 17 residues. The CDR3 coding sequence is TGTGCCAGCAGTGACACGGGACTAGCGGGAAATGGGGCCGAGCAGTACTTC. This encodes CASSDTGLAGNGAEQYF.

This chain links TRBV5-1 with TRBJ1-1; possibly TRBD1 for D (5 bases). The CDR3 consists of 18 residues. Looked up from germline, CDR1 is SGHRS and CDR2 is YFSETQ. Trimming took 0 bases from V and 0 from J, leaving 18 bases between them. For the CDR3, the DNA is TGCGCCAGCAGCTTGGAGGCCTGGCCGGGGGGGATGAACACTGAAGCTTTCTTT. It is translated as CASSLEAWPGGMNTEAFF.

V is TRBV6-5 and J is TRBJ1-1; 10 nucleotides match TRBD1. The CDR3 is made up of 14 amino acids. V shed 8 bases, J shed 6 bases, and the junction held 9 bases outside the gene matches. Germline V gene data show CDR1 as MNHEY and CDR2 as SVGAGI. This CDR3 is CASALRGQGAEAFF. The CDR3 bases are TGTGCCAGCGCTCTTCGCGGACAGGGGGCTGAAGCTTTCTTT.

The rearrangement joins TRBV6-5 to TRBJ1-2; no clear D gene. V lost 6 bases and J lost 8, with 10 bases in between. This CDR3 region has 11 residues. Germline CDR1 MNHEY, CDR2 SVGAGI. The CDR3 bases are TGTGCCAGCAGGGAGGACCTAGGCTACACCTTC. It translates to CASREDLGYTF.

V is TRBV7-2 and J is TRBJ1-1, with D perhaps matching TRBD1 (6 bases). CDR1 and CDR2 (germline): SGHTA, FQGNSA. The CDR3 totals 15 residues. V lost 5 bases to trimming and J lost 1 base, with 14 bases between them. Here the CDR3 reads CASSHRTETNTEAFF. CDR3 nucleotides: TGTGCCAGCAGCCATAGGACAGAGACGAACACTGAAGCTTTCTTT.

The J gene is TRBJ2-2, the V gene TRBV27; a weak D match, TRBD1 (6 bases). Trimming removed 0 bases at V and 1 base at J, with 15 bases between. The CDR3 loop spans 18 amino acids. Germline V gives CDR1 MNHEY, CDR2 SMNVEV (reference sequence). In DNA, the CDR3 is TGTGCCAGCAGTTTATCTGGGGTGGGACATTGGAACACCGGGGAGCTGTTTTTT. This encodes CASSLSGVGHWNTGELFF.

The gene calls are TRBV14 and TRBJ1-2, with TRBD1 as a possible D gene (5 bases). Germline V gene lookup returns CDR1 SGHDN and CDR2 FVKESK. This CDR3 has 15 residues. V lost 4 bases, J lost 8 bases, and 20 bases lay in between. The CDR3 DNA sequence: TGTGCCAGCAGCCCATGGCCGGGACCTGCGGGAGGCTACACCTTC. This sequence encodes CASSPWPGPAGGYTF.

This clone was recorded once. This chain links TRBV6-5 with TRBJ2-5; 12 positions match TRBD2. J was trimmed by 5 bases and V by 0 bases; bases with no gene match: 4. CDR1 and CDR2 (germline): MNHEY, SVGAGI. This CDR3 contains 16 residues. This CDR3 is CASSYSSLAGGETQYF. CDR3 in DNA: TGTGCCAGCAGTTACTCGAGCCTAGCGGGGGGGGAGACCCAGTACTTC.

The CDR3 spells CASSLQGSQPQHF. CDR3 in DNA: TGTGCCAGCAGTCTACAGGGAAGTCAGCCCCAGCATTTT. The chain links TRBV6-5 to TRBJ1-5; the D gene is possibly TRBD1 (6 bases). V was pared by 5 bases and J by 6 bases, with 11 bases between. The CDR3 contains 13 residues. The germline gives CDR1 MNHEY, CDR2 SVGAGI.

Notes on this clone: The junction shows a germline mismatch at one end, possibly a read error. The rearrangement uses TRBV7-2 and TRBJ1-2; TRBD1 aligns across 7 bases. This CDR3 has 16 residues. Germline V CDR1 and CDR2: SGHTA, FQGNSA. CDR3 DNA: TGTGCCAGCAGCTTAGATATGGCGGGGACAGTTAATGGCTACCCCTTC. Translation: CASSLDMAGTVNGYPF.

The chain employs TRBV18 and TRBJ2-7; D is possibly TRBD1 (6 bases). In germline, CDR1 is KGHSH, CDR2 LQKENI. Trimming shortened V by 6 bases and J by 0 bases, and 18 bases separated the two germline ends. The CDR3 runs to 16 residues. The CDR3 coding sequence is TGTGCCAGCTCGTACGTACAGGGATCCAGCTCCTACGAGCAGTACTTC. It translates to CASSYVQGSSSYEQYF.

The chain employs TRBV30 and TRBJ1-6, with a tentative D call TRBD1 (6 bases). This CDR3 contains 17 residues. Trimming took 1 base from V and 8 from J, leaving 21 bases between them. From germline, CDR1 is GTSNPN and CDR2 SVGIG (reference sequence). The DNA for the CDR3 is TGTGCCTGGAGTGAGACGGCAGGGGTCTATTTCGATTCACCCCTCCACTTT. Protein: CAWSETAGVYFDSPLHF.

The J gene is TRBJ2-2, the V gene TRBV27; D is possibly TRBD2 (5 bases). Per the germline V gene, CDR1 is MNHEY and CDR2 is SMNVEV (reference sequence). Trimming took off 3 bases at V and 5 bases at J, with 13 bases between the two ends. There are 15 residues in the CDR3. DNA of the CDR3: TGTGCCAGCAGTTTTAGAGGGAGTCGGACCGGGGAGCTGTTTTTT. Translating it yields CASSFRGSRTGELFF.

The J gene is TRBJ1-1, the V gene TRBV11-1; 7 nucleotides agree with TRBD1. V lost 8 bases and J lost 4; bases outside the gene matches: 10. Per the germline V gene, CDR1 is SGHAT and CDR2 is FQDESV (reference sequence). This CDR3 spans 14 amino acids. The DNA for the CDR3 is TGTGCCAGCTCGGGACAGCCCCTGGTCACTGAAGCTTTCTTT. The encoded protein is CASSGQPLVTEAFF.

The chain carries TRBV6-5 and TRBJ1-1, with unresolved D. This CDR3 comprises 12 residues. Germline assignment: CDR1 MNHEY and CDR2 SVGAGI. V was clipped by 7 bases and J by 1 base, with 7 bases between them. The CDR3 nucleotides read TGTGCCAGCAATGGCCAGAACACTGAAGCTTTCTTT. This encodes CASNGQNTEAFF.

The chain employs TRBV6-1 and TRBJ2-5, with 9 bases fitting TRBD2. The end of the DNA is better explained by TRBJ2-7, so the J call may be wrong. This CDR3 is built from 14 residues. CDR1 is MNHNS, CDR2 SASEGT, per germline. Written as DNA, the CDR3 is TGTGCCAGCGTATTTAGCGGGAGAGCCTACGAGCAGTACTTC. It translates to CASVFSGRAYEQYF.

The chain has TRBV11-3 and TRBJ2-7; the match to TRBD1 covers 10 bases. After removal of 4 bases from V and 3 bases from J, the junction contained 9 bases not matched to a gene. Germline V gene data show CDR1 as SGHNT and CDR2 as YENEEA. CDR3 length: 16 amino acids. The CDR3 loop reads CASSCLPWTGGYEQYF. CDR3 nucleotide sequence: TGTGCCAGCAGCTGCCTCCCCTGGACAGGGGGCTACGAGCAGTACTTC. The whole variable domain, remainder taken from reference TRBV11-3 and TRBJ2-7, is EAGVVQSPRYKIIEKKQPVAFWCNPISGHNTLYWYLQNLGQGPELLIRYENEEAVDDSQLPKDRFSAERLKGVDSTLKIQPAELGDSAVYLCASSCLPWTGGYEQYFGPGTRLTVT.

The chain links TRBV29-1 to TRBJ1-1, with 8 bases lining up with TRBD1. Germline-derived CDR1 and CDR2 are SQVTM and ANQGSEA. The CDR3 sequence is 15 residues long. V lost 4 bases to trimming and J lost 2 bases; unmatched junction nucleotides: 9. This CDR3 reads CSVGTPGTGNTEAFF. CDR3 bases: TGCAGCGTTGGGACCCCCGGGACAGGTAACACTGAAGCTTTCTTT.

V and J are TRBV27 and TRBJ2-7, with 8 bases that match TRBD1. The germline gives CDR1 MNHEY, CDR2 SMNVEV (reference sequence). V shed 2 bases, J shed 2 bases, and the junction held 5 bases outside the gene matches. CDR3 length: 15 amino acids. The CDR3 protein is CASSLPGTGTYEQYF. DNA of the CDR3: TGTGCCAGCAGTTTACCCGGGACAGGTACCTACGAGCAGTACTTC.

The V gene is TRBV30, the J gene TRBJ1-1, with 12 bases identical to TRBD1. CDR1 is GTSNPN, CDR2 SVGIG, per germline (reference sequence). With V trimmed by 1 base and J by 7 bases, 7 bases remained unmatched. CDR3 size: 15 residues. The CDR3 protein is CAWSAGTGGEDEAFF. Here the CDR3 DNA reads TGTGCCTGGAGTGCCGGGACAGGGGGCGAGGATGAAGCTTTCTTT.

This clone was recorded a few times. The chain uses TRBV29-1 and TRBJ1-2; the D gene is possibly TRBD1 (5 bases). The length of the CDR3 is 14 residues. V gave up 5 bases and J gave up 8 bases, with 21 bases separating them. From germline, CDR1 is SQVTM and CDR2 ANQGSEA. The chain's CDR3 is CSVPPPQGMRGYTF. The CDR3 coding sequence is TGCAGCGTTCCCCCACCTCAGGGTATGAGGGGCTACACCTTC.